This T cell receptor beta chain was sequenced during a study of blood T cell repertoires in COVID-19. There are 16 residues in the CDR3. Germline V CDR1 and CDR2: LNHDA, SQIVND (reference sequence). Unmatched junction bases numbered 7, after V lost 7 bases and J lost 6 bases. The repertoire was sequenced with immunoSEQ multiplex PCR; TCRdb's copy has only in-frame clones and lacks some. This table holds under 200,000 clones, around 87% found once. The rearrangement links TRBV19 to TRBJ2-3, with TRBD2 matching over 16 bases. This clonotype was obtained from a young man with active or convalescent COVID-19. The sample taken for sequencing was peripheral blood. CDR3 nucleotides: TGTGCCAGTACCCCGGGACTAGCGGGGGGGGTGGATACGCAGTATTTT. Encoded protein: CASTPGLAGGVDTQYF.